The TCR beta chain under discussion was sequenced for a study of T cell changes during pregnancy in multiple sclerosis. Only one count was recorded for this clone. TCRdb's table, derived via immunoSEQ multiplex PCR, lists solely in-frame clones and lacks some. The data show about 38,000 clones, around 89% seen once. The CDR3 sequence is 16 residues long. V gave up 4 bases and J gave up 5 bases; unmatched junction bases: 11. CDR1 is MDHEN, CDR2 SYDVKM, per germline. This rearrangement joins TRBV28 to TRBJ2-5; 9 bases agree with TRBD1. This TCR derives from a female donor with multiple sclerosis, enrolled in a pregnancy study. This specimen consisted of CD4+ T cells from peripheral blood mononuclear cells, obtained in the second trimester of pregnancy. The CDR3 is CASSSLRDRERETQYF. The CDR3 DNA reads TGTGCCAGCAGTTCCCTCCGGGACAGGGAACGGGAGACCCAGTACTTC.